This TCR beta chain was identified during a study of cytotoxic CD8 clonotypes in ibrutinib-treated CLL. Study context: In all, about a dozen patients were relapsed/refractory, roughly 15 were treatment-naive and approximately 17 were IGHV unmutated. Study conclusions and caveats: The study found public clonotypes uncommon, contracting or stable on treatment. The clonality went up when patients responded to ibrutinib and dropped back toward baseline at progression.

The CDR3 totals 15 residues. Trimming left V 2 bases short and J 0 bases short, with 9 bases between. Germline CDR1 reads SGHTS; CDR2 reads YDEGEE. Note on this clone: The antigen is undetermined.

The protocol was immunoSEQ multiplex PCR, while the TCRdb copy is restricted to in-frame clones and leaves out a portion. Of under 200,000 clones in the sample, under 85% are singletons; the top ten hold roughly 4.6%. The TCR beta libraries used about 2 micrograms of genomic DNA that came from cryopreserved PBMCs. V is TRBV5-8 and J is TRBJ1-3; D uncertain. The sample in question was PBMCs, obtained after 24 months of ibrutinib treatment. This sequence was found in a human donor with chronic lymphocytic leukemia. The CDR3 reads CASSFGVLSGNTIYF. The CDR3 coding sequence is TGTGCCAGCAGCTTCGGAGTCCTCTCTGGAAACACCATATATTTT.